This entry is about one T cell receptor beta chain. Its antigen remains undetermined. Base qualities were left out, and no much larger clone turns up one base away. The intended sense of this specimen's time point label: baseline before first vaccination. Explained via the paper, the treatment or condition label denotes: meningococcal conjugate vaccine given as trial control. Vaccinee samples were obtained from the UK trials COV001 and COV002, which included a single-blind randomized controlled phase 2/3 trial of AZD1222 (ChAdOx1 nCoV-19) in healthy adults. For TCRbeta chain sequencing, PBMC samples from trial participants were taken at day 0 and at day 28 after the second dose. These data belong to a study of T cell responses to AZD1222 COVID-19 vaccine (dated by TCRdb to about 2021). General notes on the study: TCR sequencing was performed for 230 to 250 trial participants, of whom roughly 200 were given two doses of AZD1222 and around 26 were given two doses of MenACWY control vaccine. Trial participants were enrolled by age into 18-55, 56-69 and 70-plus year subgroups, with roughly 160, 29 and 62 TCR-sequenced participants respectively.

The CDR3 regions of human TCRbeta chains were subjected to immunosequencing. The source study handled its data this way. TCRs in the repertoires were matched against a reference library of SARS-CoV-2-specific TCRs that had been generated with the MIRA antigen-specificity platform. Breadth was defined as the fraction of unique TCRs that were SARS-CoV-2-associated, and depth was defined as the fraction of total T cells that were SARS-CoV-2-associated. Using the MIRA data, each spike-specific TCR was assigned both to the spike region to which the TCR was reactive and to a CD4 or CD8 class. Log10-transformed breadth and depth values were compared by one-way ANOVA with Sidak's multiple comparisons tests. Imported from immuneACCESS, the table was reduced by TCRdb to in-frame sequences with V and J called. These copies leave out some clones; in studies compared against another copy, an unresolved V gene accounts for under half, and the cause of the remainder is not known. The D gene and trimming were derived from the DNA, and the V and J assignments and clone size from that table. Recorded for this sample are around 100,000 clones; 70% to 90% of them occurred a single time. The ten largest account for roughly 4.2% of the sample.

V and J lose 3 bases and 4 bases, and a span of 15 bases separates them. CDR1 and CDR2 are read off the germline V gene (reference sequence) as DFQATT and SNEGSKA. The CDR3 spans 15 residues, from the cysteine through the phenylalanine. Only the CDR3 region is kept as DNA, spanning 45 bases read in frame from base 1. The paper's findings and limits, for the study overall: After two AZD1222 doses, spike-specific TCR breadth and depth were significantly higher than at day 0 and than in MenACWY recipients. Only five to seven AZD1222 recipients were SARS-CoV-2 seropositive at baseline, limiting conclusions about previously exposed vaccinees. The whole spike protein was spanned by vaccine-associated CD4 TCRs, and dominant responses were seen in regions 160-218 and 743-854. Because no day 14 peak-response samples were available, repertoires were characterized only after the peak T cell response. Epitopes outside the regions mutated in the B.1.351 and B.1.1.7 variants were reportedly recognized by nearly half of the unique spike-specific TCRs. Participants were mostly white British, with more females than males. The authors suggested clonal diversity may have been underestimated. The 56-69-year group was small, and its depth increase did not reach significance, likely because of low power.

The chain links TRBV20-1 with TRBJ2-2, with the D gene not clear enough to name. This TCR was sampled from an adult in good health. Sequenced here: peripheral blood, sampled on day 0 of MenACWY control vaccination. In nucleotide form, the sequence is TGCAGTGCTAGTAGGTCGCTAGACCGCACCGGGGAGCTGTTTTTT. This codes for CSASRSLDRTGELFF.